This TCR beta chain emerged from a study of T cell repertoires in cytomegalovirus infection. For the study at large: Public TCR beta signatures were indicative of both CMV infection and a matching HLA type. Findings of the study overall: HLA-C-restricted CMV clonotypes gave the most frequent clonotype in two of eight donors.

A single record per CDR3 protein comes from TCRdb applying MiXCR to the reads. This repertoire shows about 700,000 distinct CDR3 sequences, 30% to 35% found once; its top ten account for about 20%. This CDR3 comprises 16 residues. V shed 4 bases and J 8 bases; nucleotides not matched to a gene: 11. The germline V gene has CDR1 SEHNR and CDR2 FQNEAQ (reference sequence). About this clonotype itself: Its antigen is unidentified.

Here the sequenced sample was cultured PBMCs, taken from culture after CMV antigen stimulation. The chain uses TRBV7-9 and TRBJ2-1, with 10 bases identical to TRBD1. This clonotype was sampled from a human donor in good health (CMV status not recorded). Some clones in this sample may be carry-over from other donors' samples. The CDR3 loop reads CASSSTQDRGRDEQFF. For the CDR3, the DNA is TGTGCCAGCAGCTCGACCCAAGACAGGGGGCGGGATGAGCAGTTCTTC.